This TCR beta chain was identified during a study of blood T cell repertoires in COVID-19. Study information: T cells, B-cell-depleted T cells, or PBMCs provided the cDNA or gDNA that served as material.

V gave up 5 bases and J gave up 0 bases, with 13 bases separating them. The CDR3 is made up of 14 amino acids. The germline gives CDR1 GTSNPN, CDR2 SVGIG (reference sequence). The table lists this clone with a few counts. The data were produced by immunoSEQ multiplex PCR, yet TCRdb's version contains in-frame clones alone and is incomplete. Of 400,000 to 450,000 clones in the sample, more than 70% were seen once. V and J are TRBV30 and TRBJ1-1; D gene unclear. This TCR derives from a woman aged 50 to 60 with COVID-19, enrolled during active disease. Material: peripheral blood. The CDR3 nucleotides read TGTGCCTGGCACCTTGAGGTCATGAACACTGAAGCTTTCTTT. It yields the protein CAWHLEVMNTEAFF.